These T cell receptor beta chains were read from a single sample in a study of blood T cell repertoires in COVID-19. TCRdb's table, derived via immunoSEQ multiplex PCR, lists solely in-frame clones and lacks some. This sample carries around 110,000 clones, approximately 82% of them seen once, and the ten largest clones take over 6%. Input material: peripheral blood. The receptors derive from a man aged 65-85 years with active or convalescent COVID-19. Both conserved end residues are part of each CDR3. D genes are given only for firm matches. Clone size is not always given. Where it is, it says once, few, many or a class for expanded clones.

cdr3_length: 15; v_call: TRBV7-2; d_call: -; j_call: TRBJ2-3; clone_size: -; cdr3_nt: TGTGCCAGCGGGTCGATAGGGGGACCCACAGATACGCAGTATTTT; cdr3_aa: CASGSIGGPTDTQYF
cdr3_length: 14; v_call: TRBV11-3; d_call: -; j_call: TRBJ1-1; clone_size: -; cdr3_nt: TGTGCCAGCAGCTTAGAAGAAAGTCACAGTGAAGCTTTCTTT; cdr3_aa: CASSLEESHSEAFF
cdr3_length: 13; v_call: TRBV28; d_call: -; j_call: TRBJ2-7; clone_size: -; cdr3_nt: TGTGCCATCGCGGGGACAGCATTCTACGAGCAGTACTTC; cdr3_aa: CAIAGTAFYEQYF
cdr3_length: 19; v_call: TRBV5-1; d_call: TRBD1; j_call: TRBJ1-4; clone_size: -; cdr3_nt: TGCGCCAGCAGCTTGTACCCTCCGGGACAGGGGGTGTCGGGTGAAAAACTGTTTTTT; cdr3_aa: CASSLYPPGQGVSGEKLFF
cdr3_length: 14; v_call: TRBV6-2/TRBV6-3; d_call: -; j_call: TRBJ1-1; clone_size: -; cdr3_nt: TGTGCCAGCAGTTATCAGGGCCTGAACACTGAAGCTTTCTTT; cdr3_aa: CASSYQGLNTEAFF
cdr3_length: 13; v_call: TRBV19; d_call: -; j_call: TRBJ2-2; clone_size: -; cdr3_nt: TGTGCCAGTAGTACCTGGGGAGGAGGGGAGCTGTTTTTT; cdr3_aa: CASSTWGGGELFF
cdr3_length: 13; v_call: TRBV6-5; d_call: -; j_call: TRBJ2-7; clone_size: -; cdr3_nt: TGTGCCAGCACTCCAGGGTCATCCTACGAGCAGTACTTC; cdr3_aa: CASTPGSSYEQYF
cdr3_length: 16; v_call: TRBV28; d_call: TRBD1; j_call: TRBJ2-7; clone_size: -; cdr3_nt: TGTGCCAGCAGTTTACGGGGGACAGGGAGCGCGGCCGAGCAGTACTTC; cdr3_aa: CASSLRGTGSAAEQYF
cdr3_length: 15; v_call: TRBV28; d_call: -; j_call: TRBJ1-2; clone_size: once; cdr3_nt: TGTGCCAGCAGTCGACTAGGGTCACTTAACTATGGCTACACCTTC; cdr3_aa: CASSRLGSLNYGYTF
cdr3_length: 14; v_call: TRBV11-2; d_call: -; j_call: TRBJ2-1; clone_size: -; cdr3_nt: TGTGCCAGCAGCCCCCAGCAGGGGAACTATGAGCAGTTCTTC; cdr3_aa: CASSPQQGNYEQFF
cdr3_length: 15; v_call: TRBV7-6; d_call: TRBD2; j_call: TRBJ2-1; clone_size: -; cdr3_nt: TGTGCCAGCAGCTTAAACAGCGGGATATACAATGAGCAGTTCTTC; cdr3_aa: CASSLNSGIYNEQFF
cdr3_length: 13; v_call: TRBV5-4; d_call: -; j_call: TRBJ2-7; clone_size: -; cdr3_nt: TGTGCCAGCACCATACCCGGGAGCTACGAGCAGTACTTC; cdr3_aa: CASTIPGSYEQYF
cdr3_length: 14; v_call: TRBV5-8; d_call: TRBD1; j_call: TRBJ1-2; clone_size: once; cdr3_nt: TGTGCCAGCAGCTTGACAGGGGCTAACTATGGCTACACCTTC; cdr3_aa: CASSLTGANYGYTF
cdr3_length: 14; v_call: TRBV2; d_call: -; j_call: TRBJ1-1; clone_size: -; cdr3_nt: TGTGCCAGCAGTGGCCTACAGGGTTCCCCGGGCGCTTTCTTT; cdr3_aa: CASSGLQGSPGAFF
cdr3_length: 17; v_call: TRBV4-3; d_call: TRBD2; j_call: TRBJ2-3; clone_size: -; cdr3_nt: TGCGCCAGCAGCCAAGCCCTAGCGGGGGGGCCCGTGAATACGCAGTATTTT; cdr3_aa: CASSQALAGGPVNTQYF
cdr3_length: 13; v_call: TRBV9; d_call: TRBD1; j_call: TRBJ1-2; clone_size: -; cdr3_nt: TGTGCCAGCAGCGTGGGGACAGACTATGGCTACACCTTC; cdr3_aa: CASSVGTDYGYTF
cdr3_length: 14; v_call: TRBV3-1/TRBV3-2; d_call: -; j_call: TRBJ1-1; clone_size: -; cdr3_nt: TGTGCCAGCAGGGGTTCAGGGCAGAACACTGAAGCTTTCTTT; cdr3_aa: CASRGSGQNTEAFF
cdr3_length: 12; v_call: TRBV15; d_call: -; j_call: TRBJ2-3; clone_size: -; cdr3_nt: TGTGCCACCAGCAAGAGGGAAGATACGCAGTATTTT; cdr3_aa: CATSKREDTQYF
cdr3_length: 15; v_call: TRBV6-5; d_call: -; j_call: TRBJ1-3; clone_size: -; cdr3_nt: TGTGCCAGCAGTTCCCGATTACACTCTGGAAACACCATATATTTT; cdr3_aa: CASSSRLHSGNTIYF
cdr3_length: 15; v_call: TRBV7-2; d_call: TRBD2; j_call: TRBJ2-7; clone_size: -; cdr3_nt: TGTGCCAGCAGCTTAGTTGCGGGAGAACCCTACGAGCAGTACTTC; cdr3_aa: CASSLVAGEPYEQYF
cdr3_length: 16; v_call: TRBV24-1; d_call: TRBD2; j_call: TRBJ2-7; clone_size: -; cdr3_nt: TGTGCCACCAGTGAACTTAGCGGGGGGGCCCCCTACGAGCAGTACTTC; cdr3_aa: CATSELSGGAPYEQYF
cdr3_length: 16; v_call: TRBV10-3; d_call: TRBD1; j_call: TRBJ1-2; clone_size: -; cdr3_nt: TGTGCCATCAGTGACTGGACAGGAGTAGCTAACTATGGCTACACCTTC; cdr3_aa: CAISDWTGVANYGYTF
cdr3_length: 15; v_call: TRBV9; d_call: -; j_call: TRBJ1-2; clone_size: -; cdr3_nt: TGTGCCAGCACCGTAGAAGGGGGTTCCCACTATGGCTACACCTTC; cdr3_aa: CASTVEGGSHYGYTF
cdr3_length: 13; v_call: TRBV12-3/TRBV12-4; d_call: TRBD1; j_call: TRBJ1-1; clone_size: -; cdr3_nt: TGTGCCAGCAGTATAGGACAGGGAACTGAAGCTTTCTTT; cdr3_aa: CASSIGQGTEAFF
cdr3_length: 15; v_call: TRBV13; d_call: -; j_call: TRBJ2-3; clone_size: -; cdr3_nt: TGTGCCAGCAGCTTACGGGTTACCGGGACAGATACGCAGTATTTT; cdr3_aa: CASSLRVTGTDTQYF
cdr3_length: 14; v_call: TRBV9; d_call: TRBD2; j_call: TRBJ2-5; clone_size: -; cdr3_nt: TGTGCCAGCAGCGTAGGTATAGCGGGGGAGACCCAGTACTTC; cdr3_aa: CASSVGIAGETQYF
cdr3_length: 15; v_call: TRBV5-1; d_call: TRBD1; j_call: TRBJ2-2; clone_size: -; cdr3_nt: TGCGCCAGCAGTCTCGACAGGGGGCCTACCGGGGAGCTGTTTTTT; cdr3_aa: CASSLDRGPTGELFF
cdr3_length: 14; v_call: TRBV7-9; d_call: TRBD1; j_call: TRBJ1-1; clone_size: -; cdr3_nt: TGTGCCAGCAGCCCGGGACAGAAGAACACTGAAGCTTTCTTT; cdr3_aa: CASSPGQKNTEAFF
cdr3_length: 16; v_call: TRBV5-4; d_call: -; j_call: TRBJ1-2; clone_size: -; cdr3_nt: TGTGCCAGCAGCTTGGCTTTTGTGACAGCTAACTATGGCTACACCTTC; cdr3_aa: CASSLAFVTANYGYTF
cdr3_length: 14; v_call: TRBV30; d_call: TRBD1; j_call: TRBJ1-1; clone_size: -; cdr3_nt: TGTGCCTGGAGTGGGGACAGGTTCAGCACTGAAGCTTTCTTT; cdr3_aa: CAWSGDRFSTEAFF
cdr3_length: 17; v_call: TRBV11-3; d_call: -; j_call: TRBJ1-1; clone_size: -; cdr3_nt: TGTGCCAGCAGATACATTGGCGGTCTAACAGGGAACACTGAAGCTTTCTTT; cdr3_aa: CASRYIGGLTGNTEAFF
cdr3_length: 15; v_call: TRBV5-4; d_call: -; j_call: TRBJ2-7; clone_size: -; cdr3_nt: TGTGCCAGCAGCTTAGGGTCGGACAGAACCTACGAGCAGTACTTC; cdr3_aa: CASSLGSDRTYEQYF
cdr3_length: 14; v_call: TRBV11-3; d_call: TRBD2; j_call: TRBJ2-1; clone_size: -; cdr3_nt: TGTGCCAGCAGCTTGAGCGGGAGTGCCCATGAGCAGTTCTTC; cdr3_aa: CASSLSGSAHEQFF
cdr3_length: 14; v_call: TRBV29-1; d_call: -; j_call: TRBJ2-5; clone_size: -; cdr3_nt: TGCAGCGTTGAAAGTGGAGCGTCGAAAGAGACCCAGTACTTC; cdr3_aa: CSVESGASKETQYF
cdr3_length: 14; v_call: TRBV27; d_call: -; j_call: TRBJ2-7; clone_size: -; cdr3_nt: TGTGCCAGCAGTTTTCACGGGAGTTTTTCCGAGCAGTACTTC; cdr3_aa: CASSFHGSFSEQYF
cdr3_length: 15; v_call: TRBV10-3; d_call: -; j_call: TRBJ1-5; clone_size: -; cdr3_nt: TGTGCCATCAGTGAGTCGGTGGGAGGGGGTCAGCCCCAGCATTTT; cdr3_aa: CAISESVGGGQPQHF
cdr3_length: 13; v_call: TRBV28; d_call: -; j_call: TRBJ1-2; clone_size: -; cdr3_nt: TGTGCCAGCAGTCTGACGGCGGACTATGGCTACACCTTC; cdr3_aa: CASSLTADYGYTF
cdr3_length: 13; v_call: TRBV12-5; d_call: -; j_call: TRBJ2-3; clone_size: few; cdr3_nt: TGTGCTAGTGGGTCGCGGGGGCCAGATACGCAGTATTTT; cdr3_aa: CASGSRGPDTQYF
cdr3_length: 18; v_call: TRBV21-1; d_call: -; j_call: TRBJ1-5; clone_size: -; cdr3_nt: TGTGCCAGCAGCAAAGTGTGGATGGGACAAGTTACCAATCAGCCCCAGCATTTT; cdr3_aa: CASSKVWMGQVTNQPQHF
cdr3_length: 15; v_call: TRBV27; d_call: -; j_call: TRBJ2-7; clone_size: -; cdr3_nt: TGTGCCAGCAGGCCCGACAGCCTTAGCTCCTACGAGCAGTACTTC; cdr3_aa: CASRPDSLSSYEQYF
cdr3_length: 12; v_call: TRBV29-1; d_call: -; j_call: TRBJ1-4; clone_size: -; cdr3_nt: TGCAGCGCCGATCAGGGTAATGAAAAACTGTTTTTT; cdr3_aa: CSADQGNEKLFF
cdr3_length: 17; v_call: TRBV4-3; d_call: TRBD2; j_call: TRBJ2-1; clone_size: -; cdr3_nt: TGCGCCAGCAGCCAAGGAGGCGGGGGGAGTTCCTACAATGAGCAGTTCTTC; cdr3_aa: CASSQGGGGSSYNEQFF
cdr3_length: 13; v_call: TRBV21-1; d_call: -; j_call: TRBJ2-2; clone_size: -; cdr3_nt: -; cdr3_aa: CASSKLRAGELFF
cdr3_length: 14; v_call: TRBV7-8; d_call: -; j_call: TRBJ1-3; clone_size: -; cdr3_nt: TGTGCCAGCAGCTCGGGACAAGCTGGAAACACCATATATTTT; cdr3_aa: CASSSGQAGNTIYF
cdr3_length: 17; v_call: TRBV19; d_call: -; j_call: TRBJ2-6; clone_size: -; cdr3_nt: TGTGCCAGTACCACGACAGTCTCTGCCTCTGGGGCCAACGTCCTGACTTTC; cdr3_aa: CASTTTVSASGANVLTF
cdr3_length: 15; v_call: TRBV2; d_call: -; j_call: TRBJ1-5; clone_size: -; cdr3_nt: TGTGCCAGCACTGGCTACCGGGATGGCAATCAGCCCCAGCATTTT; cdr3_aa: CASTGYRDGNQPQHF
cdr3_length: 18; v_call: TRBV4-2; d_call: -; j_call: TRBJ2-1; clone_size: -; cdr3_nt: TGTGCCAGCAGCCAAGAACAGGGAAAAACTGGTTCCTACAATGAGCAGTTCTTC; cdr3_aa: CASSQEQGKTGSYNEQFF
cdr3_length: 16; v_call: TRBV11-3; d_call: TRBD1; j_call: TRBJ2-1; clone_size: once; cdr3_nt: TGTGCCAGCAGCTTCTGGACAGGGGGTTCGGTGATTGAGCAGTTCTTC; cdr3_aa: CASSFWTGGSVIEQFF
cdr3_length: 15; v_call: TRBV12-5; d_call: TRBD1; j_call: TRBJ1-5; clone_size: -; cdr3_nt: TGTGCTAGTGGTTTATCAGGGGGGTACAATCAGCCCCAGCATTTT; cdr3_aa: CASGLSGGYNQPQHF
cdr3_length: 14; v_call: TRBV27; d_call: -; j_call: TRBJ1-4; clone_size: -; cdr3_nt: TGTGCCAGCAGACTTAGCGGGAATAATGAAAAACTGTTTTTT; cdr3_aa: CASRLSGNNEKLFF
cdr3_length: 18; v_call: TRBV18; d_call: -; j_call: TRBJ1-3; clone_size: -; cdr3_nt: TGTGCCAGCTCACCACCGATGGGGGGGACGAGCTCTGGAAACACCATATATTTT; cdr3_aa: CASSPPMGGTSSGNTIYF
cdr3_length: 14; v_call: TRBV11-3; d_call: TRBD2; j_call: TRBJ2-1; clone_size: few; cdr3_nt: TGTGCCAGCAGCTTAGTAGCGGGAGGGAATGAGCAGTTCTTC; cdr3_aa: CASSLVAGGNEQFF
cdr3_length: 13; v_call: TRBV12-3/TRBV12-4; d_call: -; j_call: TRBJ2-7; clone_size: -; cdr3_nt: TGTGCCAGCAGTTTAGGACAGGCCCACGAGCAGTACTTC; cdr3_aa: CASSLGQAHEQYF